Listed below are T cell receptor beta chains from one sample, sequenced in a study of cytomegalovirus exposure and HLA in healthy donors. The method was immunoSEQ multiplex PCR; TCRdb's version includes in-frame clones alone and lacks a portion of them. The sample yields about 170,000 clones, just over 75% seen once. Sequenced material: PBMCs. These receptors all come from a woman in her 30s in good health and CMV-seropositive. Each CDR3 is given with its conserved first and last residue. The D gene is left open where the match is weak. The size field is filled for only some rows; it gives once, few, many or a size class.

d_gene,j_gene,abundance,v_gene,CDR3nt,CDR3aa
.,TRBJ2-2,.,TRBV10-3,TGTGCCATCAGTGGCTGGCTCGCGGCTATGAACACCGGGGAGCTGTTTTTT,CAISGWLAAMNTGELFF
.,TRBJ1-2,.,TRBV20-1,TGCAGTGCTAGCGCACTTTATGGCTACACCTTC,CSASALYGYTF
.,TRBJ1-5,few,TRBV19,TGTGCCAGTAGTCCCGGGGCAGGGGTGAGTAATCAGCCCCAGCATTTT,CASSPGAGVSNQPQHF
TRBD2,TRBJ2-2,.,TRBV2,TGTGCCAGCAGGGGGGAGGGGCAAACCGGGGAGCTGTTTTTT,CASRGEGQTGELFF
TRBD2,TRBJ2-2,.,TRBV7-6,TGTGCCAGCAGCTTAGGTGGAGCGGGAAAAGTCACCGGGGAGCTGTTTTTT,CASSLGGAGKVTGELFF
TRBD1,TRBJ2-7,.,TRBV2,TGTGCCAGCAGTGGGACAGGTCCTTCCTACGAGCAGTACTTC,CASSGTGPSYEQYF
.,TRBJ2-1,.,TRBV19,TGTGCCAGTAGTATATGGGCGGGAACCTCCTACAATGAGCAGTTCTTC,CASSIWAGTSYNEQFF
.,TRBJ1-4,once,TRBV5-1,TGCGCCAGCAGCCCCACAGGGACAAAAGAAAAACTGTTTTTT,CASSPTGTKEKLFF
TRBD1,TRBJ1-2,.,TRBV27,TGTGCCAGCAGTTTAAGGGGCCGGGACAGGGGTGACTATGGCTACACCTTC,CASSLRGRDRGDYGYTF
TRBD2,TRBJ2-1,.,TRBV9,TGTGCCAGCAGCGCCAGCGGGAGCGGGGCCTACAATGAGCAGTTCTTC,CASSASGSGAYNEQFF
.,TRBJ1-2,.,TRBV5-1,TGCGCCAGCAGCTTGATACAGGGTGGAAGCTATGGCTACACCTTC,CASSLIQGGSYGYTF
.,TRBJ2-5,.,TRBV5-1,TGCGCCAGCACTCCCCTGGGGGCGCAGGAGACCCAGTACTTC,CASTPLGAQETQYF
TRBD2,TRBJ2-3,.,TRBV9,TGTGCCAGCAGCGTAGGGGCGGGAGCTCGCACAGATACGCAGTATTTT,CASSVGAGARTDTQYF
.,TRBJ1-5,.,TRBV27,TGTGCCAGCAGTTTAAGAAGGGGTGATCAGCCCCAGCATTTT,CASSLRRGDQPQHF
TRBD1,TRBJ2-1,.,TRBV5-1,TGCGCCAGCAGCCAGGACAGGCCGAACAATGAGCAGTTCTTC,CASSQDRPNNEQFF
TRBD2,TRBJ2-3,once,TRBV7-2,TGTGCCAGCAGACGACTAGCGTATAGGACAGATACGCAGTATTTT,CASRRLAYRTDTQYF
TRBD2,TRBJ2-3,.,TRBV19,TGTGCCAGTAGCCTGGGACTAGCGGGGGGTGTTTCCACAGATACGCAGTATTTT,CASSLGLAGGVSTDTQYF
.,TRBJ1-4,.,TRBV25-1,TGTGCCAGCAGTGAACAGGGACATAATGAAAAACTGTTTTTT,CASSEQGHNEKLFF
.,TRBJ2-7,once,TRBV4-1,TGCGCCAGCAGCCAAGTAGAGTCAGGGAACTACGAGCAGTACTTC,CASSQVESGNYEQYF
TRBD1,TRBJ2-7,.,TRBV18,TGTGCCAGCTCACCCGGGACAGGTAAAGCCTACGAGCAGTACTTC,CASSPGTGKAYEQYF
.,TRBJ2-3,.,TRBV13,TGTGCCAGCAGCCCCCCTAGGCCAGATACGCAGTATTTT,CASSPPRPDTQYF
TRBD2,TRBJ2-7,.,TRBV7-9,TGTGCCAGCAGCTCAGCGGGAGAATGGCAGTACTTC,CASSSAGEWQYF
TRBD1,TRBJ1-5,.,TRBV5-5,TGTGCCAGCAGCGGACAGGGCAATCAGCCCCAGCATTTT,CASSGQGNQPQHF
.,TRBJ2-1,once,TRBV19,TGTGCCAGTAGTACGACAGCCAAATCGGACAATGAGCAGTTCTTC,CASSTTAKSDNEQFF
.,TRBJ1-1,.,TRBV9,TGTGCCAGCAGCGTAGGTAACAGATTGAACACTGAAGCTTTCTTT,CASSVGNRLNTEAFF
.,TRBJ1-1,.,TRBV25-1,.,CASSEWGQGALF
.,TRBJ2-7,.,TRBV4-3,TGCGCCAGCAGCCAAGAAGACGGGGGGCCCTACGAGCAGTACTTC,CASSQEDGGPYEQYF
.,TRBJ1-3,.,TRBV9,TGTGCCAGCAGCCCCTCGGGGGGCTCCTCTGGAAACACCATATATTTT,CASSPSGGSSGNTIYF